This record looks at one T cell receptor (beta chain) sequence and its context. Its specificity is unknown. The primer mix had 60 Vbeta and 13 Jbeta primers. Here immunoSEQ multiplex PCR was the method, and the copy in TCRdb shows in-frame clones only, minus some. This sample has over 200,000 clones, with approximately 82% found just once. The CDR3 is 16 residues long. V shed 0 bases, J shed 6 bases, and the junction held 3 bases outside the gene matches. Germline CDR1 LGHNA, CDR2 YNFKEQ. This sample is part of a study of cytomegalovirus exposure and HLA in healthy donors. About the research overall: Unique TCRs numbering some 80 million, obtained from HLA-typed donors, made up an early data release. The Caucasian-associated ancestry cluster held roughly 80% of approximately 400 genotyped donors.

Study results and limitations: TCR beta sequences reportedly predicted most subjects' HLA-A and HLA-B alleles accurately.

The rearrangement joins TRBV4-2 to TRBJ2-2, with TRBD2 matching over 11 bases. This clonotype was obtained from a woman aged 40 to 50 in good health and CMV-seronegative. Sequenced input: PBMCs. The CDR3 DNA is TGTGCCAGCAGCCAAGACCGGGGACTAGCGGCCGGGGAGCTGTTTTTT. This encodes CASSQDRGLAAGELFF.